This T cell receptor beta chain was documented in a study of post-analysis software for immune sequencing data. Study-wide points: F measure grouped same-batch samples tightly together. Comparison of patients with controls showed five TRBV segments more frequent in patients, TRBV5-6, TRBV5-1 and TRBV20-1 among them.

The V gene's germline CDR1 is SNHLY and CDR2 FYNNEI. V trimming: 6 bases; J trimming: 1 base; junction bases outside the gene matches: 6. The CDR3 has 15 residues. This clonotype came up once. Its antigen is currently unknown. The TCR beta cDNA libraries carried unique molecular identifiers. A single record per CDR3 protein comes from TCRdb applying MiXCR to the PCR reads. The table has roughly 800,000 distinct CDR3 sequences, around 27% seen once. The receptor comes from a girl between 10 and 17 years old with multiple sclerosis. The chain recombines TRBV2 with TRBJ1-1; 9 bases are shared with TRBD1. Sequenced sample: blood. CDR3 protein: CASRSPGQGNTEAFF. The CDR3 nucleotides are TGTGCCAGCAGGTCACCGGGACAGGGGAACACTGAAGCTTTCTTT.